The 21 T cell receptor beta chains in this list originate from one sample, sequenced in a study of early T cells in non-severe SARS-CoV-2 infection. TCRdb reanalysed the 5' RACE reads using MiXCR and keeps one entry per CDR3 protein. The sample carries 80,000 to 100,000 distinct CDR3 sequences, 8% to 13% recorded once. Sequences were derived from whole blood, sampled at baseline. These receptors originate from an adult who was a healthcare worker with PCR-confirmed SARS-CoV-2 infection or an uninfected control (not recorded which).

CDR3 sequence: CAWSQTSHNSPLHF. The CDR3 DNA sequence: TGTGCCTGGAGTCAGACCTCACATAATTCACCCCTCCACTTT. The chain carries TRBV30 and TRBJ1-6; D is ambiguous. V was cut by 2 bases and J by 5 bases, with 10 bases left in between. Germline V CDR1 and CDR2: GTSNPN, SVGIG (reference sequence). The CDR3 contains 14 residues.

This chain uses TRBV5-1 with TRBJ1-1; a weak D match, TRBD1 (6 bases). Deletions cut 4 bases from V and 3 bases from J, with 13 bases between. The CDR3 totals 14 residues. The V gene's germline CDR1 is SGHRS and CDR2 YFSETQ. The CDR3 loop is CASSQQGGDTEAFF. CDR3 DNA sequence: TGCGCCAGCAGCCAACAAGGGGGTGACACTGAAGCTTTCTTT.

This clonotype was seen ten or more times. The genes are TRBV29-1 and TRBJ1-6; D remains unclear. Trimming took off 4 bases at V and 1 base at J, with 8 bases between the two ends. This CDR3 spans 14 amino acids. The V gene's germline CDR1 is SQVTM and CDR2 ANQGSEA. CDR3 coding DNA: TGCAGCGTTGGGGAGGGATCCTATAATTCACCCCTCCACTTT. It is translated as CSVGEGSYNSPLHF. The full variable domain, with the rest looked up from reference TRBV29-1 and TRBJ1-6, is SAVISQKPSRDICQRGTSLTIQCQVDSQVTMMFWYRQQPGQSLTLIATANQGSEATYESGFVIDKFPISRPNLTFSTLTVSNMSPEDSSIYLCSVGEGSYNSPLHFGNGTRLTVT.

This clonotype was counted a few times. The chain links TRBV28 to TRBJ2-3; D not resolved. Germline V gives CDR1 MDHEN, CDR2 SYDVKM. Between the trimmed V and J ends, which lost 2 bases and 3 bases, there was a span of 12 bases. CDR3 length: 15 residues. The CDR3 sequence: CASSLNSLGTDTQYF. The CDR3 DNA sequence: TGTGCCAGCAGTTTAAACAGCTTGGGGACAGATACGCAGTATTTT.

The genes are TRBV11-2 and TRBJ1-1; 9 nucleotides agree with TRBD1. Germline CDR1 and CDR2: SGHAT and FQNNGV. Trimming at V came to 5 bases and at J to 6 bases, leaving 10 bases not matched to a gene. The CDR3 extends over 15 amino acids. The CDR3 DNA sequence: TGTGCCAGCAGCCTTAGCTTACAGGGGGCGCCTGAAGCTTTCTTT. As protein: CASSLSLQGAPEAFF. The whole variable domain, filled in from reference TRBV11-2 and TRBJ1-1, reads EAGVAQSPRYKIIEKRQSVAFWCNPISGHATLYWYQQILGQGPKLLIQFQNNGVVDDSQLPKDRFSAERLKGVDSTLKIQPAKLEDSAVYLCASSLSLQGAPEAFFGQGTRLTVV.

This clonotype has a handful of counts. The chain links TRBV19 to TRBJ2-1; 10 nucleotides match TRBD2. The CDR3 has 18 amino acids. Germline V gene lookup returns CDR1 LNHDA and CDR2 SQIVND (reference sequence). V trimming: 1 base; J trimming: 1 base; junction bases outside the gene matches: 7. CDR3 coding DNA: TGTGCCAGTAGTATAGCTGGGCTAGCGGGAGCTTCCTACAATGAGCAGTTCTTC. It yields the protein CASSIAGLAGASYNEQFF. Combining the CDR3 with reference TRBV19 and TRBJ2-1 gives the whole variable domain DGGITQSPKYLFRKEGQNVTLSCEQNLNHDAMYWYRQDPGQGLRLIYYSQIVNDFQKGDIAEGYSVSREKKESFPLTVTSAQKNPTAFYLCASSIAGLAGASYNEQFFGPGTRLTVL.

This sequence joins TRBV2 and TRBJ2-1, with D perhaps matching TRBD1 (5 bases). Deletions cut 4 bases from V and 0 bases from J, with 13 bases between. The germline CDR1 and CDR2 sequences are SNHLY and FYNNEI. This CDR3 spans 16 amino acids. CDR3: CASSVKQASSYNEQFF. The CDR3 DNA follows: TGTGCCAGCAGTGTCAAACAGGCGAGCTCCTACAATGAGCAGTTCTTC.

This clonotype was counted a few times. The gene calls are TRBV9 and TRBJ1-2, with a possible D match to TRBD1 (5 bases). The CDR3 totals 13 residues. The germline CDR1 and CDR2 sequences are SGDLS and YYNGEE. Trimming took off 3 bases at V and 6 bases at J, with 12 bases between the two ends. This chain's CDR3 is CASSAGTRNGYTF. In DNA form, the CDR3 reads TGTGCCAGCAGCGCCGGGACCCGAAATGGCTACACCTTC.

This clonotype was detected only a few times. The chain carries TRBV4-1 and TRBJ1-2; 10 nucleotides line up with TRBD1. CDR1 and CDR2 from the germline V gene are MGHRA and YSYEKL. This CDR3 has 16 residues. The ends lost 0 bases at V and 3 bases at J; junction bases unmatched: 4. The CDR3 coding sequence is TGCGCCAGCAGCCAAGAAGGGACAGGGGCGGACTATGGCTACACCTTC. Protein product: CASSQEGTGADYGYTF.

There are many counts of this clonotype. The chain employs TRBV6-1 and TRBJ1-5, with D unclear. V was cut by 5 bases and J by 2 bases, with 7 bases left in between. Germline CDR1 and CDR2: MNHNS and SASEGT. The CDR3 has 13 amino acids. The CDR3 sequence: CASSLSGNQPQHF. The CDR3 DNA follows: TGTGCCAGCAGTTTGTCGGGCAATCAGCCCCAGCATTTT.

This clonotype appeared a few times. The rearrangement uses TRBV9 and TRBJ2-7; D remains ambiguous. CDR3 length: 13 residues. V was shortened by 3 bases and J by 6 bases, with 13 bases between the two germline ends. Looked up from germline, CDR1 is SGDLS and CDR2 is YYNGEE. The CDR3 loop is CASSASLGFEQYF. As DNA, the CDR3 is TGTGCCAGCAGCGCCTCATTGGGCTTCGAGCAGTACTTC.

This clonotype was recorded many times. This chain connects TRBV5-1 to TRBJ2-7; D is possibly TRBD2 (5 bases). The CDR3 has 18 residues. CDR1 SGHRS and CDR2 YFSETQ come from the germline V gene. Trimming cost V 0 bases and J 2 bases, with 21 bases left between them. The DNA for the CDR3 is TGCGCCAGCAGCTTGGCACCACGACTACCGGGATCCCCCTACGAGCAGTACTTC. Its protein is CASSLAPRLPGSPYEQYF. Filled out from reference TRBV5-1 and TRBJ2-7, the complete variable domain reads KAGVTQTPRYLIKTRGQQVTLSCSPISGHRSVSWYQQTPGQGLQFLFEYFSETQRNKGNFPGRFSGRQFSNSRSEMNVSTLELGDSALYLCASSLAPRLPGSPYEQYFGPGTRLTVT.

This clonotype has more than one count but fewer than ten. The CDR3 DNA sequence: TGTGCCACCGCCCGGAGGGGCGAGACCCAGTACTTC. This gives the protein CATARRGETQYF. The rearrangement links TRBV12-3 or TRBV12-4 to TRBJ2-5; tentative D call: TRBD2 (6 bases). This CDR3 region has 12 residues. Deletions cut 10 bases from V and 5 bases from J, with 14 bases between.

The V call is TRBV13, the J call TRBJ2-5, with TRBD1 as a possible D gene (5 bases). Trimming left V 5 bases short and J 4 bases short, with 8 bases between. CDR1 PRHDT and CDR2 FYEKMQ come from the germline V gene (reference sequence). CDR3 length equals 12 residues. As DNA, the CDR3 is TGTGCCAGCAGCCGACAGTTAGAGACCCAGTACTTC. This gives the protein CASSRQLETQYF.

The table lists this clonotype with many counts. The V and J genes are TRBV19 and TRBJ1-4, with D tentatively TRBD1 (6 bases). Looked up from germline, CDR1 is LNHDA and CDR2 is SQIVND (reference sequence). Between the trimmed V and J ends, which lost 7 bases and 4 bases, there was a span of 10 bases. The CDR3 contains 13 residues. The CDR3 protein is CASMGQNNEKLFF. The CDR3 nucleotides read TGTGCCAGTATGGGACAAAATAATGAAAAACTGTTTTTT.

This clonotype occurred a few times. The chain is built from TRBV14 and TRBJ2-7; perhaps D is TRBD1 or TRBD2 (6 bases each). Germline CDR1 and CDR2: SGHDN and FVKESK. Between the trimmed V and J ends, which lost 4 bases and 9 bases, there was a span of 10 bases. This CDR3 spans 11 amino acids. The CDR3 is CASSLQGLQYF. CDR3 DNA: TGTGCCAGCAGCCTACAGGGACTGCAGTACTTC.

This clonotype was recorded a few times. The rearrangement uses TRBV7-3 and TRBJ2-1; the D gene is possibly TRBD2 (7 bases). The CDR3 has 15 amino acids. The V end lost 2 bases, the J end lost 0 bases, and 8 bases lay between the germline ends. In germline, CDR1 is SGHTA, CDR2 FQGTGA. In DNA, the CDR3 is TGTGCCAGCAGCTTAGGGGGGGCCTCCTACAATGAGCAGTTCTTC. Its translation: CASSLGGASYNEQFF.

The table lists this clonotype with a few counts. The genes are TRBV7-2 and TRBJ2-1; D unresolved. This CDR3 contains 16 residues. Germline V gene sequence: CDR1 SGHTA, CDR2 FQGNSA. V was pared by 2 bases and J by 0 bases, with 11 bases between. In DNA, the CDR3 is TGTGCCAGCAGCTTATATCGGAGCAGCTCCTACAATGAGCAGTTCTTC. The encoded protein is CASSLYRSSSYNEQFF.

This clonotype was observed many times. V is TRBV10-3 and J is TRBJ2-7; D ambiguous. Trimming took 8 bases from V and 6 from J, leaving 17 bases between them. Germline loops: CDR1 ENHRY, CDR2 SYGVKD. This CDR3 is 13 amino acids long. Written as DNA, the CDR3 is TGTGCCATCGGGGAAACGATGTTTGGCGAGCAGTACTTC. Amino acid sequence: CAIGETMFGEQYF.

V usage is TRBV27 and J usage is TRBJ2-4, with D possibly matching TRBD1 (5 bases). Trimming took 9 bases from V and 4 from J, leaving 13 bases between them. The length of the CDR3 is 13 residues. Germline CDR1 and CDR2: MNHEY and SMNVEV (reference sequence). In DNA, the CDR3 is TGTGCCAGTTCTACAGGTCCGAAAAACATTCAGTACTTC. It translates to CASSTGPKNIQYF.

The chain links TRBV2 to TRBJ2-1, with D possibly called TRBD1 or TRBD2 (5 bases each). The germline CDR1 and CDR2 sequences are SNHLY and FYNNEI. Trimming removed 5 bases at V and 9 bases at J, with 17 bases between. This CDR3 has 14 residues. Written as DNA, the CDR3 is TGTGCCAGCAGTTTTAGGGGCCCTCGGGGTGAGCAGTTCTTC. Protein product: CASSFRGPRGEQFF.